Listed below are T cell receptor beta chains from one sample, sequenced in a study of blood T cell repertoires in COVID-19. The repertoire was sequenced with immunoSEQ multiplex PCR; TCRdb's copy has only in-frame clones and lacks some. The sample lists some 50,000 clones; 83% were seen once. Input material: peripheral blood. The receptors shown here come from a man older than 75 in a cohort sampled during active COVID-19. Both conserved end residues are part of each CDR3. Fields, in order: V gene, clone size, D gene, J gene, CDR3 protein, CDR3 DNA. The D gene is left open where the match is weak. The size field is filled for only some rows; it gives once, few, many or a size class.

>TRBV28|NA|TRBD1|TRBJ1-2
CASSPDRVYGYTF
TGTGCCAGCAGCCCGGACAGGGTCTATGGCTACACCTTC
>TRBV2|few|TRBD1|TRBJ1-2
CASRGQAPLYGYTF
TGTGCCAGCAGAGGACAGGCCCCTCTCTATGGCTACACCTTC
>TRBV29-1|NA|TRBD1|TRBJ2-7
CSALGQGGYEQYF
TGCAGCGCCCTGGGACAGGGAGGATACGAGCAGTACTTC
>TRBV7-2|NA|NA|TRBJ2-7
CASRPTGTVGEQYF
TGTGCCAGCAGACCAACAGGGACGGTCGGAGAGCAGTACTTC
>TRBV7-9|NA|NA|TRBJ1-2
CASSLGAGLSYGYTF
TGTGCCAGCAGCTTAGGGGCAGGGCTATCCTATGGCTACACCTTC
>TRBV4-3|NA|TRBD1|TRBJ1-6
CASSQGDRGNSPLHF
TGCGCCAGCAGCCAAGGGGACAGGGGTAATTCACCCCTCCACTTT
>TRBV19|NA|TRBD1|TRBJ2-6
CASSPWTGGVAGANVLTF
TGTGCCAGTAGTCCTTGGACAGGGGGCGTTGCTGGGGCCAACGTCCTGACTTTC
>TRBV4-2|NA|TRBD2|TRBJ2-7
CASSQAVAGGPFEQYF
TGTGCCAGCAGCCAAGCGGTAGCGGGGGGCCCTTTTGAGCAGTACTTC
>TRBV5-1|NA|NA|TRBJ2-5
CASSLGGPETQYF
TGCGCCAGCAGCTTGGGGGGGCCGGAGACCCAGTACTTC
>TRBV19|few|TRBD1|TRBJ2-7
CASSSPRGRGREQYF
TGTGCCAGTAGTTCCCCCCGAGGCAGGGGGCGCGAGCAGTACTTC
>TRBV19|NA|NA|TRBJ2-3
CASSIVGGGNTLANYF
NA
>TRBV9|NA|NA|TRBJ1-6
CASSVAGLNNSPLHF
TGTGCCAGCAGCGTAGCGGGATTAAATAATTCACCCCTCCACTTT
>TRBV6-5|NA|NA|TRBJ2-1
CASKGRVYNEQFF
TGTGCCAGCAAGGGCAGGGTATACAATGAGCAGTTCTTC
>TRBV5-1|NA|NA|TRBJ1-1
CASSFSQGGGTEAFF
TGCGCCAGCAGCTTTTCACAGGGAGGGGGCACTGAAGCTTTCTTT
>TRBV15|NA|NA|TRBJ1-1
CATSTGMPEAFF
TGTGCCACCAGCACCGGGATGCCTGAAGCTTTCTTT
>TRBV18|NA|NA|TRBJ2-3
CASSREAIPGGDTQYF
TGTGCCAGCTCTCGCGAGGCAATTCCGGGTGGAGATACGCAGTATTTT
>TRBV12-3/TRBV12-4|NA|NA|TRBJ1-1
CASSSPYTEAFF
TGTGCCAGCAGTTCCCCATACACTGAAGCTTTCTTT
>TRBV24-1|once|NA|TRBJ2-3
CATSDLSSEGTDTQYF
TGTGCCACCAGTGATTTGTCTTCTGAGGGAACAGATACGCAGTATTTT
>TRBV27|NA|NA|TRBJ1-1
CASSLRGNTEAFF
TGTGCCAGCAGTTTAAGGGGAAACACTGAAGCTTTCTTT
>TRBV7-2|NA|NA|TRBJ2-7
CASSLGGVGHEQYF
TGTGCCAGCAGCTTAGGGGGGGTAGGCCACGAGCAGTACTTC
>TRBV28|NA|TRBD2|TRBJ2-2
CASSGTSETGELFF
TGTGCCAGCAGTGGGACTAGCGAAACCGGGGAGCTGTTTTTT
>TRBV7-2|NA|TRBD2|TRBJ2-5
CASSLAYTSGRETQYF
TGTGCCAGCAGCTTAGCGTACACTAGCGGGAGAGAGACCCAGTACTTC
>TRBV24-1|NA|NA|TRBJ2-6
CATSGAGANVLTF
TGTGCCACGTCAGGGGCCGGGGCCAACGTCCTGACTTTC
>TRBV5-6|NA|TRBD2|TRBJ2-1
CASSQGLAGRPWEQFF
TGTGCCAGCAGCCAAGGACTAGCGGGAAGGCCGTGGGAGCAGTTCTTC
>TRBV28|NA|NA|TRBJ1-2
CASSEGNREGYTF
TGTGCCAGCAGTGAGGGTAATAGGGAGGGCTACACCTTC
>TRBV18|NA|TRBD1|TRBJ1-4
CASSHGTGDEKLFF
TGTGCCAGCTCACATGGGACAGGGGACGAAAAACTGTTTTTT
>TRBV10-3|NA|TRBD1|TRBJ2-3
CATKVPGGQADTQYF
TGTGCCACCAAAGTCCCTGGTGGACAGGCAGATACGCAGTATTTT
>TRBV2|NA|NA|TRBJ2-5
CASSVQSPQETQYF
TGTGCCAGCAGTGTACAGAGTCCCCAAGAGACCCAGTACTTC
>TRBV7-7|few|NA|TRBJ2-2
CASSLERTGELFF
TGTGCCAGCAGCTTAGAGAGGACCGGGGAGCTGTTTTTT
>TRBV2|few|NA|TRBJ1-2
CASVPGTDYGYTF
TGTGCCAGCGTACCAGGTACCGATTATGGCTACACCTTC
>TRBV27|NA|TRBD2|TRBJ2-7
CASSPAVVGSGGTYEQYF
TGTGCCAGCAGTCCCGCGGTTGTGGGTAGCGGGGGGACCTACGAGCAGTACTTC